This T cell receptor beta chain derives from a study of cytomegalovirus exposure and HLA in healthy donors. The assay was immunoSEQ multiplex PCR, and TCRdb's table has in-frame clones only and misses some. The sample lists 110,000 or so clones; about nine tenths were seen once. This clone was seen a few times. Trimming removed 2 bases at V and 0 bases at J, with 8 bases between. From germline, CDR1 is SNHLY and CDR2 FYNNEI. This CDR3 has 15 amino acids. The gene calls are TRBV2 and TRBJ1-5; D gene ambiguous. Sequencing was done on a sample of PBMCs. This sequence was found in a man aged 18 to 35 in good health and CMV-seronegative. CDR3 protein: CASSENRVSNQPQHF. CDR3 in DNA: TGTGCCAGCAGTGAAAACAGAGTTAGCAATCAGCCCCAGCATTTT. The full variable domain, with the rest looked up from reference TRBV2 and TRBJ1-5, is EPEVTQTPSHQVTQMGQEVILRCVPISNHLYFYWYRQILGQKVEFLVSFYNNEISEKSEIFDDQFSVERPDGSNFTLKIRSTKLEDSAMYFCASSENRVSNQPQHFGDGTRLSIL.